This is a list of T cell receptor beta chains from one sample in a study of response to subunit inactivated influenza vaccine. MiXCR, run by TCRdb on the RT-PCR reads, gives a single entry per CDR3 protein. The data show approximately 490,000 distinct CDR3 sequences, under 8.5% seen once. The source material was PBMCs from blood, sampled around 25 months after vaccination. The receptor set was obtained from a man in his fifties or sixties who received an inactivated influenza vaccine. Each CDR3 is given without its conserved first and last residue.

j_call | v_call | cdr3_aa
TRBJ1-2 | TRBV4-1 | ASSQVGNALKDYGYT
TRBJ2-3 | TRBV2 | ASNAGGTDTQY
TRBJ2-7 | TRBV29-1 | SVEDPVGYEQY
TRBJ1-4 | TRBV4-3 | ASSQARQANEKLF
TRBJ2-1 | TRBV30 | AWSGAGPYNEQF
TRBJ1-5 | TRBV6-5 | ASSYTGGGAGQPQH
TRBJ2-7 | TRBV11-3 | ASSLESFISGQPYEQY
TRBJ1-4 | TRBV7-9 | ASSLNVEKLF
TRBJ2-5 | TRBV5-1 | ASSLESPSSNGPLKEETQY
TRBJ2-3 | TRBV25-1 | ASSEYTRTDTQY
TRBJ1-3 | TRBV7-2 | ASSTDIPNTIY
TRBJ2-4 | TRBV7-8 | ASSLRPVGAKNIQY
TRBJ2-3 | TRBV27 | ASGTRRTSSTDTQY
TRBJ2-1 | TRBV20-1 | SATQGLAGAYNEQF
TRBJ2-1 | TRBV30 | AWSRGHEQF
TRBJ2-7 | TRBV25-1 | ASRELNDEQY